A selection of T cell receptor beta chains follows, all from one sample in a study of post-analysis software for immune sequencing data. MiXCR, applied by TCRdb to the PCR reads, yields one record per CDR3 protein. The sample includes about 800,000 distinct CDR3 sequences, about 27% of them seen just once. The sequencing sample was made of blood. Receptors originate from a girl aged 10 to 17 with multiple sclerosis. Both conserved end residues are part of each CDR3. Fields, in order: J gene, V gene, CDR3 length, D gene, clone size, CDR3 protein, CDR3 DNA. A D gene is named only where the DNA matches it firmly. Only some rows state a clone size, as once, few, many or a class for expanded clones.

TRBJ2-3	TRBV7-2	15	TRBD2	few	CASSQAGVSTDTQYF	TGTGCCAGCAGCCAAGCGGGAGTGAGCACAGATACGCAGTATTTT
TRBJ2-5	TRBV29-1	13	NA	once	CSVDLGVAETQYF	TGCAGCGTTGATTTGGGGGTAGCGGAGACCCAGTACTTC
TRBJ2-2	TRBV20-1	14	NA	NA	CSASLRVGTGELFF	TGCAGTGCTAGTTTGAGAGTCGGCACCGGGGAGCTGTTTTTT
TRBJ2-5	TRBV7-9	12	NA	few	CASSSGPWEQYF	TGTGCCAGCAGCTCGGGACCATGGGAGCAGTACTTC
TRBJ2-1	TRBV3-1	15	TRBD1	NA	CASSREDRDWNEQFF	TGTGCCAGCAGCCGGGAGGACAGGGACTGGAATGAGCAGTTCTTC
TRBJ2-1	TRBV28	15	TRBD1	NA	CASRPGRTGGSEQFF	TGTGCCAGCCGGCCGGGTCGGACAGGGGGTTCCGAGCAGTTCTTC
TRBJ2-7	TRBV10-3	14	TRBD2	NA	CATSEIAGGNEQYF	TGTGCCACCAGTGAGATAGCGGGAGGTAACGAGCAGTACTTC
TRBJ2-5	TRBV29-1	13	NA	few	CSVASTFQETQYF	TGCAGCGTTGCTAGCACTTTTCAAGAGACCCAGTACTTC
TRBJ1-1	TRBV5-1	13	TRBD1	NA	CASSRDRVMEAFF	TGCGCCAGCAGCCGGGACAGGGTTATGGAAGCTTTCTTT
TRBJ2-1	TRBV9	16	TRBD2	NA	CASSTRTSGGNNERFF	TGTGCCAGCAGCACCCGGACTAGCGGGGGCAACAATGAGCGGTTCTTC
TRBJ1-1	TRBV10-3	14	TRBD1	few	CAISRGGEVTEAFF	TGTGCCATCAGCAGGGGGGGGGAAGTCACTGAAGCTTTCTTT
TRBJ2-2	TRBV15	18	TRBD2	NA	CATSRELIPVGRAGELFF	TGTGCCACCAGCAGAGAACTTATCCCCGTGGGGAGGGCCGGGGAGCTGTTTTTT
TRBJ1-5	TRBV28	15	NA	few	CASSLRSAGVKPQHF	TGTGCCAGCAGTTTACGGTCAGCCGGTGTAAAGCCCCAGCATTTT
TRBJ2-3	TRBV29-1	13	TRBD2	many	CSVGTSGTDTQYF	TGCAGCGTCGGGACTAGCGGCACAGATACGCAGTATTTT
TRBJ1-2	TRBV5-1	12	NA	many	CASSLGGSGYTF	TGTGCCAGCAGTCTAGGGGGGAGTGGCTACACCTTC
TRBJ2-1	TRBV27	20	TRBD2	few	CASSNLGLAGDNGTYNEQFF	TGTGCCAGCAGTAACCTGGGACTAGCGGGAGATAACGGGACCTACAATGAGCAGTTCTTC
TRBJ2-7	TRBV15	12	NA	many	CATSPEAGGQYF	TGTGCCACCAGTCCCGAGGCTGGAGGGCAGTACTTC
TRBJ2-4	TRBV20-1	19	TRBD2	few	CSASPFPGLAGLSENIQYF	TGCAGTGCTAGCCCCTTCCCGGGACTAGCGGGACTCTCCGAAAACATTCAGTACTTC
TRBJ2-5	TRBV7-2	16	TRBD2	few	CASSFTGGRARETQYF	TGTGCCAGCAGCTTTACGGGCGGGAGGGCCCGAGAGACCCAGTACTTC
TRBJ2-7	TRBV20-1	14	NA	NA	CSAPRVGQSYEQYF	TGCAGTGCGCCGAGGGTAGGACAGAGCTACGAGCAGTACTTC
TRBJ2-7	TRBV12-3/TRBV12-4	14	NA	NA	CASSYRSRNYEQYF	TGTGCCAGCAGTTACAGGTCCCGAAACTACGAGCAGTACTTC
TRBJ2-3	TRBV9	18	TRBD2	NA	CASSVGGASGGRTDTQYF	TGTGCCAGCAGCGTAGGTGGGGCTAGCGGGGGCCGCACAGATACGCAGTATTTT
TRBJ2-1	TRBV29-1	16	NA	NA	CSVEYSAGKIYNEQFF	TGCAGCGTTGAGTACTCGGCGGGGAAGATCTACAATGAGCAGTTCTTC